Here is one T cell receptor (beta chain) with its context. What it recognizes is unknown. Additional DNA sequences in this sample encode the identical CDR3. This record belongs to a study of shared clonotypes between healthy human individuals. CD45RA-negative memory and CD45RA+ naive subsets were split from the CD4+ cells. Whole-study findings and limits: Non-shared clonotypes had lower generation probabilities than clonotypes shared by all four sorted-subset donors. Larger richness was generally estimated for naive than memory subsets.

TCRdb's copy holds only in-frame clones and misses some; the assay was immunoSEQ multiplex PCR. This sample has fewer than 1.6 million clones, with roughly 98.5% found just once. The sample comprised naive CD4+ T cells sorted from blood. Subset given: CD45RA+ positively selected. This TCR was sampled from a man aged 30 to 45 in good health.

Here the CDR3 DNA reads TGTGCCAGCAGTTTAAGGGGGGAGCTGTTTTTT. Translating it yields CASSLRGELFF. The rearrangement links TRBV28 to TRBJ2-2; D uncertain. Germline V lookup: CDR1 MDHEN, CDR2 SYDVKM. The CDR3 consists of 11 residues. V lost 2 bases and J 8 bases, leaving 3 bases between the germline ends.